This entry describes one TCR beta chain. The data derive from a study of blood T cells in healthy people across ages. The CDR3 has 11 residues. From germline, CDR1 is ENHRY and CDR2 SYGVKD. Trimming took off 6 bases at V and 12 bases at J, with 12 bases between the two ends. With a J-beta primer mix and a sample-barcoded 5' primer, a second PCR ran about 6 to 11 cycles. Each CDR3 protein is one row after TCRdb ran MiXCR on the 5' RACE reads. The sample has some 1.5 million distinct CDR3 sequences, roughly two fifths seen once. The TCR sequence derives from a woman between 18 and 30 years old in good health. The genes are TRBV10-3 and TRBJ2-1; possibly TRBD1 for D (6 bases). The material sequenced was blood. The CDR3 DNA is TGTGCCATCAGCGAGGGGGTTCGGCAGTTCTTC. Its protein is CAISEGVRQFF.